The 24 T cell receptor beta chains listed next were all sequenced from one sample in a study of blood T cell repertoires in COVID-19. This table comes from immunoSEQ multiplex PCR, and its TCRdb copy is limited to in-frame clones, with some not included. The sample consists of some 250,000 clones, 86% of them appearing once. Sequenced material: peripheral blood. The receptor set was obtained from a woman in her twenties or thirties with COVID-19, enrolled during active disease.

V usage is TRBV7-9 and J usage is TRBJ1-1, with D perhaps TRBD1 (5 bases). CDR1 is SEHNR and CDR2 is FQNEAQ in the germline V gene (reference sequence). Trimming stripped 3 bases from V and 3 bases from J, with 14 bases between. CDR3 length equals 15 residues. The CDR3 loop reads CASSFPGGRDTEAFF. The CDR3 DNA reads TGTGCCAGCAGCTTTCCGGGGGGACGTGACACTGAAGCTTTCTTT.

The chain recombines TRBV5-4 with TRBJ2-7; D might be TRBD2 (6 bases). The germline V gene encodes CDR1 SGHNT and CDR2 YYREEE (reference sequence). This CDR3 has 15 residues. V lost 4 bases, J lost 5 bases, and 19 bases lay in between. The CDR3 region has the DNA TGTGCCAGCAGCGGTCGACTAGAGGAAGGTGACGAGCAGTACTTC. Translated: CASSGRLEEGDEQYF.

The chain combines TRBV10-3 with TRBJ2-5; 7 bases map to TRBD1. The V and J ends lost 6 bases and 3 bases, in that order; junction bases with no gene match: 7. The CDR3 contains 14 residues. The germline V gene has CDR1 ENHRY and CDR2 SYGVKD. This chain's CDR3 is CAISSGTEEETQYF. As DNA, the CDR3 is TGTGCCATCAGCTCCGGGACAGAAGAAGAGACCCAGTACTTC.

This chain joins TRBV7-8 and TRBJ2-1, with 8 bases matching TRBD1. Germline V gives CDR1 SGHVS, CDR2 FQNEAQ. V dropped 3 bases and J dropped 6; count of bases not matched to a gene: 16. The CDR3 length is 18 residues. CDR3 DNA sequence: TGTGCCAGCAGCTTCGAGGCCTGGAACAGGGGGACAGGCAATGAGCAGTTCTTC. Translated: CASSFEAWNRGTGNEQFF.

CDR3 protein: CASSSPSTDTQYF. CDR3 DNA: TGTGCCAGCAGTTCCCCTAGCACAGATACGCAGTATTTT. The chain carries TRBV28 and TRBJ2-3; no firm D call. The V end was cut by 4 bases, the J end by 0 bases, with 5 bases between. The CDR3 spans 13 residues. Germline V gives CDR1 MDHEN, CDR2 SYDVKM.

The V call is TRBV12-3 or TRBV12-4, the J call TRBJ2-2; D is perhaps TRBD1 (6 bases). Deletions cut 10 bases from V and 5 bases from J, with 11 bases between. This CDR3 has 12 residues. The CDR3 DNA is TGTGCCACCCTAGGGGGAACCGGGGAGCTGTTTTTT. It translates to CATLGGTGELFF.

The chain has TRBV30 and TRBJ2-1, with a tentative D call TRBD1 (5 bases). This CDR3 is 14 amino acids long. Germline values: CDR1 GTSNPN, CDR2 SVGIG (reference sequence). Trimming took 2 bases from V and 7 from J, leaving 15 bases between them. The CDR3 DNA is TGTGCCTGGAGTTTTGGGGCGTCTGGTAATGAGCAGTTCTTC. It translates to CAWSFGASGNEQFF.

The CDR3 sequence is CASRHREGLIGYTF. The CDR3 DNA is TGTGCCAGCAGACACCGGGAAGGACTGATTGGCTACACCTTC. The V call is TRBV6-5, the J call TRBJ1-2; D not certain. This CDR3 is built from 14 residues. V lost 6 bases and J 7 bases, leaving 18 bases between the germline ends. The V gene's germline CDR1 is MNHEY and CDR2 SVGAGI.

This clone was seen only once. J is TRBJ2-3 and V is TRBV5-4, with D tentatively TRBD2 (5 bases). The CDR3 is made up of 15 amino acids. Per germline, CDR1 SGHNT and CDR2 YYREEE (reference sequence). Trimming cost V 3 bases and J 1 base, with 12 bases left between them. CDR3 in amino acids: CASSSSIGGTDTQYF. DNA of the CDR3: TGTGCCAGCAGCTCCTCTATCGGGGGCACAGATACGCAGTATTTT.

This clone was observed a handful of times. The V call is TRBV9, the J call TRBJ2-7; 7 nucleotides line up with TRBD1. Germline CDR1 is SGDLS and CDR2 is YYNGEE. This CDR3 region has 14 residues. V was pared by 0 bases and J by 4 bases, with 4 bases of the junction left unmatched. CDR3 protein: CASSVGGQLYEQYF. The CDR3 nucleotides read TGTGCCAGCAGCGTAGGGGGACAGTTATACGAGCAGTACTTC. Using reference TRBV9 and TRBJ2-7 for the parts outside the CDR3, the full variable domain is DSGVTQTPKHLITATGQRVTLRCSPRSGDLSVYWYQQSLDQGLQFLIQYYNGEERAKGNILERFSAQQFPDLHSELNLSSLELGDSALYFCASSVGGQLYEQYFGPGTRLTVT.

V and J are TRBV7-8 and TRBJ2-7; 9 positions agree with TRBD1. From germline, CDR1 is SGHVS and CDR2 FQNEAQ. This CDR3 is built from 15 residues. V gave up 5 bases and J gave up 4 bases; unmatched junction bases: 9. The CDR3 nucleotides are TGTGCCAGCAGCCCCGGGACAGGGAGAACTTACGAGCAGTACTTC. Translating it yields CASSPGTGRTYEQYF.

This clone occurred once. This sequence is one base from a far larger clone and is likely a read error. This sequence joins TRBV5-8 and TRBJ2-7; 7 nucleotides line up with TRBD1. Trimming at V came to 3 bases and at J to 1 base, leaving 1 base not matched to a gene. CDR3 size: 13 residues. Per germline, CDR1 SGHTS and CDR2 YDEGEE. This CDR3 reads CASSWDSSYEQYF. CDR3 nucleotide sequence: TGTGCCAGCAGCTGGGACAGTTCCTACGAGCAGTACTTC.

The chain is built from TRBV18 and TRBJ2-7; D may be TRBD2 (6 bases). V dropped 1 base and J dropped 3 bases, with 7 bases sitting between them. Germline CDR1 reads KGHSH; CDR2 reads LQKENI. The CDR3 is made up of 13 amino acids. The CDR3 sequence is CASSPRGDYEQYF. CDR3 nucleotides: TGTGCCAGCTCACCACGGGGGGACTACGAGCAGTACTTC.

V and J are TRBV28 and TRBJ1-1, with a tentative D call TRBD1 (5 bases). This CDR3 has 14 residues. Trimming removed 6 bases at V and 7 bases at J, with 18 bases between. Germline V gene sequence: CDR1 MDHEN, CDR2 SYDVKM. CDR3 region: CASRHFEGVDEAFF. The CDR3 nucleotides are TGTGCCAGCAGACACTTTGAAGGGGTCGATGAAGCTTTCTTT.

Regarding this clone: Other DNA sequences of this sample code for an identical CDR3. This chain links TRBV18 with TRBJ2-6; maybe TRBD2 (6 bases). The germline V gene encodes CDR1 KGHSH and CDR2 LQKENI. CDR3 length: 16 amino acids. The V gene lost 0 bases and the J gene lost 4 bases, with 10 bases spanning the gap. CDR3 DNA: TGTGCCAGCTCACCACCGTCGGGGGTGGGGGCCAACGTCCTGACTTTC. Protein product: CASSPPSGVGANVLTF.

The rearrangement links TRBV7-9 to TRBJ2-1, with unresolved D. V was clipped by 5 bases and J by 0 bases, with 14 bases between them. CDR3 size: 16 residues. The V gene's germline CDR1 is SEHNR and CDR2 FQNEAQ (reference sequence). The CDR3 here is CASSPRSGPSYNEQFF. The CDR3 nucleotides are TGTGCCAGCAGCCCCCGTTCGGGTCCCTCCTACAATGAGCAGTTCTTC.

This clone has just a few counts. The chain recombines TRBV5-1 with TRBJ1-5; D is perhaps TRBD1 (5 bases). The V gene's germline CDR1 is SGHRS and CDR2 YFSETQ. CDR3 length: 13 residues. Trimming removed 4 bases from V and 9 bases from J, with 14 bases in between. The CDR3 sequence: CASSLRVDTPQHF. The DNA of the CDR3 is TGCGCCAGCAGCCTCAGGGTGGATACGCCCCAGCATTTT.

The chain carries TRBV11-3 and TRBJ1-3, with D perhaps matching TRBD1 (5 bases). V shed 1 base and J shed 5 bases, with 15 bases lying between them. Germline assignment: CDR1 SGHNT and CDR2 YENEEA. The CDR3 extends over 16 amino acids. This CDR3 reads CASSLGLTVPRNTIYF. The DNA of the CDR3 is TGTGCCAGCAGCTTAGGTTTGACAGTCCCGCGAAACACCATATATTTT.

The chain joins TRBV5-1 to TRBJ1-2; D perhaps matches TRBD1 (5 bases). The CDR3 sequence is 13 residues long. The germline gives CDR1 SGHRS, CDR2 YFSETQ. Trimming removed 0 bases from V and 7 bases from J, with 10 bases in between. Here the CDR3 DNA reads TGCGCCAGCAGCTTGGAGGGGCTGGGTGGCTACACCTTC. This sequence encodes CASSLEGLGGYTF.

This chain uses TRBV30 with TRBJ1-2; 10 positions match TRBD1. Germline V gene sequence: CDR1 GTSNPN, CDR2 SVGIG (reference sequence). CDR3 length: 12 residues. Trimming cost V 4 bases and J 10 bases; bases outside gene matches: 6. This CDR3 is CAWMGQGRSYTF. The CDR3 nucleotides read TGTGCCTGGATGGGACAGGGGAGGTCCTACACCTTC.

This clone was recorded only once. The J gene is TRBJ1-5, the V gene TRBV2; 8 nucleotides align to TRBD1. V lost 5 bases to trimming and J lost 0 bases; unmatched junction nucleotides: 12. This CDR3 region has 18 residues. CDR1 SNHLY and CDR2 FYNNEI come from the germline V gene. As DNA, the CDR3 is TGTGCCAGCAGTACCTTCACCGGGACAGGTCATAGCAATCAGCCCCAGCATTTT. It encodes CASSTFTGTGHSNQPQHF.

The chain employs TRBV6-6 and TRBJ1-2; D perhaps matches TRBD1 (5 bases). The CDR3 is 13 residues long. Trimming cost V 2 bases and J 11 bases, with 15 bases left between them. CDR1 and CDR2 from the germline V gene are MNHNY and SVGAGI (reference sequence). CDR3: CASSYEEGRGYTF. In nucleotides, the CDR3 is TGTGCCAGCAGTTACGAGGAGGGGAGAGGGTACACCTTC.

J is TRBJ2-3 and V is TRBV3-1 (or the pseudogene TRBV3-2); 9 nucleotides agree with TRBD2. Germline V CDR1 and CDR2: LGHDT, YNNKEL (reference sequence). The CDR3 has 14 residues. Germline trimming cut 8 bases from V and 1 base from J; bases unmatched to any gene: 4. The CDR3 loop reads CASGAGGGTDTQYF. The DNA for the CDR3 is TGTGCCAGCGGAGCGGGGGGAGGCACAGATACGCAGTATTTT.

The CDR3 nucleotides read TGTGCCAGCAGCTTTCGGGGCGGGGAGGGCTCCTACGAGCAGTACTTC. It is translated as CASSFRGGEGSYEQYF. The V call is TRBV5-4, the J call TRBJ2-7, with 7 bases lining up with TRBD2. J lost 0 bases, V lost 2 bases, and 8 bases had no gene match. Germline CDR1 and CDR2: SGHNT and YYREEE (reference sequence). This CDR3 region has 16 residues.